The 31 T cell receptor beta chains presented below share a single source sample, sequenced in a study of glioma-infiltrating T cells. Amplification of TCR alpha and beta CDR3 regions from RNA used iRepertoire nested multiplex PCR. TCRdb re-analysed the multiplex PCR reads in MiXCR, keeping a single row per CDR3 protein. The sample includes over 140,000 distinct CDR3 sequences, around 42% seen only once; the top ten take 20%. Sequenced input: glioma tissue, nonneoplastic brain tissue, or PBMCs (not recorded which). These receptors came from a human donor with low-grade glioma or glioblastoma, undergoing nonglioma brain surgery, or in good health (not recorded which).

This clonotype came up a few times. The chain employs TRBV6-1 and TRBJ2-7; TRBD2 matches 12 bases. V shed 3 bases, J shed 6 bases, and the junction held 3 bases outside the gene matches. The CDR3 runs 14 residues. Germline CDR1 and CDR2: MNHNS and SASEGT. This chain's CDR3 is CASSESGLAGEQYF. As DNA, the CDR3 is TGTGCCAGCAGTGAGTCGGGACTAGCGGGCGAGCAGTACTTC.

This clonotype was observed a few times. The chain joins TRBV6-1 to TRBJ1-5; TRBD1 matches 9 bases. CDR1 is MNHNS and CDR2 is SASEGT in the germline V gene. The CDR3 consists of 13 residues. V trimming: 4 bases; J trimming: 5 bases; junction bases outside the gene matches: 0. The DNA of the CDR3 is TGTGCCAGCAGTGGGACAGGGGATCAGCCCCAGCATTTT. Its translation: CASSGTGDQPQHF.

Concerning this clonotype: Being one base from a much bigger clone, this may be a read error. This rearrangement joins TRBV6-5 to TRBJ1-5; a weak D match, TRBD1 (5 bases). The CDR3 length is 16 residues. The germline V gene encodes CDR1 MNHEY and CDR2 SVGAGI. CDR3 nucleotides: TGTGTCAGCAGTTACTCGACAGCCCTTAGCAATCAGCCCCAGCATTTT. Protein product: CVSSYSTALSNQPQHF.

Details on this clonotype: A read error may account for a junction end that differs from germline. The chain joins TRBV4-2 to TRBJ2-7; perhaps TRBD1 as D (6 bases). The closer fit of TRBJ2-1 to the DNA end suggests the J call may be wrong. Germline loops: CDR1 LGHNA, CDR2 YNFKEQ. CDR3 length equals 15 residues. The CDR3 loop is CASSLRGSLYSEQFF. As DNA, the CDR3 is TGTGCCAGCAGTCTCAGGGGAAGTCTGTACAGTGAGCAGTTCTTC.

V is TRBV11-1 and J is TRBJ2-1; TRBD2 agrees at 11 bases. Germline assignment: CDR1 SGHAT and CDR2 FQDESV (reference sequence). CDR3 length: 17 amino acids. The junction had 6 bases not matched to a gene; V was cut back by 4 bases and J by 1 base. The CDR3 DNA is TGTGCCAGCAGCTCCAGACTAGCGGGAACTTCCTACAATGAGCAGTTCTTC. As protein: CASSSRLAGTSYNEQFF.

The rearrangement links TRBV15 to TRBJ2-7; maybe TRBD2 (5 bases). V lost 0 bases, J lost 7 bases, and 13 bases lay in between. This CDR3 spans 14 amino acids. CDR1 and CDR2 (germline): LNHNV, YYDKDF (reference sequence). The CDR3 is CATSRDLTSGEQYF. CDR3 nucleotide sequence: TGTGCCACCAGCAGAGATCTAACCTCGGGAGAGCAGTACTTC. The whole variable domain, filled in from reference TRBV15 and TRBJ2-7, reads DAMVIQNPRYQVTQFGKPVTLSCSQTLNHNVMYWYQQKSSQAPKLLFHYYDKDFNNEADTPDNFQSRRPNTSFCFLDIRSPGLGDTAMYLCATSRDLTSGEQYFGPGTRLTVT.

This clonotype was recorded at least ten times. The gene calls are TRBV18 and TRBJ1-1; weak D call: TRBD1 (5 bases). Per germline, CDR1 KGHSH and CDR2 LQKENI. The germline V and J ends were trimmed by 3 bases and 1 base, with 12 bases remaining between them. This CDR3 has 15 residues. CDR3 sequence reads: CASSPTTTGNTEAFF. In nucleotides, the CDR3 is TGTGCCAGCTCACCGACGACCACAGGGAACACTGAAGCTTTCTTT.

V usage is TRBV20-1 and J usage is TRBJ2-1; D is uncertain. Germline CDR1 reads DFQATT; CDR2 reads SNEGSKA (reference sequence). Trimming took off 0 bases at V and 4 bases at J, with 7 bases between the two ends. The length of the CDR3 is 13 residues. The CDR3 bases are TGCAGTGCTAGAGATCGACTGTACAATGAGCAGTTCTTC. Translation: CSARDRLYNEQFF.

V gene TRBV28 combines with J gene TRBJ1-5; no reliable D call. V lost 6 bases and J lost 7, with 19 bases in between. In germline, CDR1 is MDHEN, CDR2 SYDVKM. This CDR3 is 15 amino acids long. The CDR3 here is CASRPLGFWGQPQHF. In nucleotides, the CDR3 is TGTGCCAGCAGGCCCTTGGGGTTTTGGGGACAGCCCCAGCATTTT.

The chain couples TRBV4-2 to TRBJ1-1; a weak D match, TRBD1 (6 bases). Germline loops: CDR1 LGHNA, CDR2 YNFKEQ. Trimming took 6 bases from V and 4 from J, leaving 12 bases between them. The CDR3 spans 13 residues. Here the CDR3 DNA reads TGTGCCAGCAGATTTGGACAGAGCACTGAAGCTTTCTTT. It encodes CASRFGQSTEAFF.

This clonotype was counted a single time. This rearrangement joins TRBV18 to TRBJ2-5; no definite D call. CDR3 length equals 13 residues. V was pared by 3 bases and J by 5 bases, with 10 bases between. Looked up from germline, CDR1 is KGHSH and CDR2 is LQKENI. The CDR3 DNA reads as TGTGCCAGCTCACCGAGAAGTCGTGAGACCCAGTACTTC. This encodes CASSPRSRETQYF.

In DNA form, the CDR3 reads TGTGCCAGCAGTTATACCCGGGACAGTGTTTGGTACGAGCAGTTCTTC. As protein: CASSYTRDSVWYEQFF. The chain employs TRBV6-5 and TRBJ2-1, with 7 positions matching TRBD1. The CDR3 runs 16 residues. CDR1 MNHEY and CDR2 SVGAGI come from the germline V gene. The junction had 15 bases not matched to a gene; V was cut back by 3 bases and J by 10 bases.

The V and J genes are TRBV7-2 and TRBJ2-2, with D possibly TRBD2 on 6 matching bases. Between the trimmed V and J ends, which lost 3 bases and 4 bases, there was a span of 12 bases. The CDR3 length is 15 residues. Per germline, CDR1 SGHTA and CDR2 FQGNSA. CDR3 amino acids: CASSLAVGGTGELFF. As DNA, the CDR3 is TGTGCCAGCAGCTTGGCGGTCGGGGGCACCGGGGAGCTGTTTTTT.

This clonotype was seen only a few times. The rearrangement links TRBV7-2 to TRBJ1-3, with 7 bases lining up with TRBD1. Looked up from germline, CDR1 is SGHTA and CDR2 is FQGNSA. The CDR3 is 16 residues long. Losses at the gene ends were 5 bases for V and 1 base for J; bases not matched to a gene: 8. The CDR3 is CASSNRQGRSGNTIYF. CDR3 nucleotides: TGTGCCAGCAGCAACCGACAGGGAAGGTCTGGAAACACCATATATTTT.

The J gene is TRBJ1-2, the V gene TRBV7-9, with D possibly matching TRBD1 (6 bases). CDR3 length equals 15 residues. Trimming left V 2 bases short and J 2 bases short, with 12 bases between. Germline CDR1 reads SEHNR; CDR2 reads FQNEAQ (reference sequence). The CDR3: CASSLKTTGNYGYTF. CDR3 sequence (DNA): TGTGCCAGCAGCTTAAAGACCACAGGGAACTATGGCTACACCTTC.

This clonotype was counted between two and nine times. The CDR3, as DNA: TGTGCCATCAGTGAAAACAGGGAAAACTATGGCTACACCTTC. Protein sequence: CAISENRENYGYTF. V and J are TRBV10-3 and TRBJ1-2, with a weak D call TRBD1 (6 bases). This CDR3 spans 14 amino acids. Germline-derived CDR1 and CDR2 are ENHRY and SYGVKD. V was cut by 3 bases and J by 2 bases, with 10 bases left in between.

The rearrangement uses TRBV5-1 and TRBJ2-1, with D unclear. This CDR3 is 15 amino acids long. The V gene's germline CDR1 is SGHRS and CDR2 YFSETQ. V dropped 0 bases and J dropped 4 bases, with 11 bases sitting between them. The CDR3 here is CASSLASGGYNEQFF. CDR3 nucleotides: TGCGCCAGCAGCTTGGCCTCTGGCGGATACAATGAGCAGTTCTTC. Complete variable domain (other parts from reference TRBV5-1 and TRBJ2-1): KAGVTQTPRYLIKTRGQQVTLSCSPISGHRSVSWYQQTPGQGLQFLFEYFSETQRNKGNFPGRFSGRQFSNSRSEMNVSTLELGDSALYLCASSLASGGYNEQFFGPGTRLTVL.

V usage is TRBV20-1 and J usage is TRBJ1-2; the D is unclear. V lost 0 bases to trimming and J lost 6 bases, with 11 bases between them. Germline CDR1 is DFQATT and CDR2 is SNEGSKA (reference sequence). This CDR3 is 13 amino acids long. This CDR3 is CSARDQLGDGYTF. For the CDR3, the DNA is TGCAGTGCTAGAGATCAGCTTGGCGATGGCTACACCTTC.

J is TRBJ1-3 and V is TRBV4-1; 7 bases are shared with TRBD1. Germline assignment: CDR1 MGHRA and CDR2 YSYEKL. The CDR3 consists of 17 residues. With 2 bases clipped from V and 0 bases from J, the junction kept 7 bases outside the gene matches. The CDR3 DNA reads TGCGCCAGCAGCCAACCCCTGGGACAGCGCTCTGGAAACACCATATATTTT. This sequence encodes CASSQPLGQRSGNTIYF.

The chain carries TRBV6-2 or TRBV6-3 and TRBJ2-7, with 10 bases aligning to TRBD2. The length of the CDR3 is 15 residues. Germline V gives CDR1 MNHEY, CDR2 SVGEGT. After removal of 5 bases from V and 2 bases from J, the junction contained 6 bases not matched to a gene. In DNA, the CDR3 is TGTGCCAGCAGTGAGACTAGCGGGCTAACCTACGAGCAGTACTTC. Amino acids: CASSETSGLTYEQYF.

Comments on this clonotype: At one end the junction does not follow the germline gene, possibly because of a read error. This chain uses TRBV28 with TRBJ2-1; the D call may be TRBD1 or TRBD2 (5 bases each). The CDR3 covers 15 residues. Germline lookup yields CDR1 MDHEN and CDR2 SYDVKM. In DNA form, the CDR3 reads TGCGCCAGCAGTGAGCTGTCAGGGAGCCCCAATGAGCAGTTCTTC. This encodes CASSELSGSPNEQFF. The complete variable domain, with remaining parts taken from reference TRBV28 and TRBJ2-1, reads DVKVTQSSRYLVKRTGEKVFLECVQDMDHENMFWYRQDPGLGLRLIYFSYDVKMKEKGDIPEGYSVSREKKERFSLILESASTNQTSMYLCASSELSGSPNEQFFGPGTRLTVL.

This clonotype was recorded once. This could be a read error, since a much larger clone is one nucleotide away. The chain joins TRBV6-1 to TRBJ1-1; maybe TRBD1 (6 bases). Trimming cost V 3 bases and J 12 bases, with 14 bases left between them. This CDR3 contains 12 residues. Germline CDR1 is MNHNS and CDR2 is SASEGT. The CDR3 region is CASSEGARLTFF. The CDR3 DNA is TGTGCCAGCAGTGAGGGGGCCAGACTGACTTTCTTT.

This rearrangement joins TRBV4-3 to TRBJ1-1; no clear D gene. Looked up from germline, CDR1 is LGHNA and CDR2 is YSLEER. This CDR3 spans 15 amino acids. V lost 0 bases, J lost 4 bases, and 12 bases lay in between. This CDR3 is CASSQEYWGSTEAFF. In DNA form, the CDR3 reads TGCGCCAGCAGCCAAGAATATTGGGGTTCCACTGAAGCTTTCTTT.

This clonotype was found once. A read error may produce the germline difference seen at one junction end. The CDR3 DNA reads as TGTGCCAGCAGATGGGGGGGGGATCAGCCCCAGCATTTT. This sequence encodes CASRWGGDQPQHF. The chain combines TRBV10-2 with TRBJ1-5, with a possible D match to TRBD1 (5 bases). The CDR3 sequence is 13 residues long. Per germline, CDR1 WSHSY and CDR2 SAAADI.

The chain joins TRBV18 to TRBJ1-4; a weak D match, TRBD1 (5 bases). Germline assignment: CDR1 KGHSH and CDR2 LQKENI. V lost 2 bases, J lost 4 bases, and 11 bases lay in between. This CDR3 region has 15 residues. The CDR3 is CASSPSRQNNEKLFF. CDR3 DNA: TGTGCCAGCTCACCATCTAGACAGAATAATGAAAAACTGTTTTTT.

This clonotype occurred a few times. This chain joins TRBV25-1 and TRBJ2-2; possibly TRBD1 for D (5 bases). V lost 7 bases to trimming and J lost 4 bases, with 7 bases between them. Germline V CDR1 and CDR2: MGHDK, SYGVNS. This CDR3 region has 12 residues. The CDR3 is CASKGATGELFF. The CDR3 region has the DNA TGTGCCAGCAAAGGGGCCACCGGGGAGCTGTTTTTT.

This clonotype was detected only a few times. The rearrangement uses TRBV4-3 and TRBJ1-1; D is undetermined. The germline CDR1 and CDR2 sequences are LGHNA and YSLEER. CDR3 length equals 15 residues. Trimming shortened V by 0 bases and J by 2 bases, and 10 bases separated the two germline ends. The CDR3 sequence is CASSQDRGGNTEAFF. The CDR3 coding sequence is TGCGCCAGCAGCCAAGATCGTGGCGGAAACACTGAAGCTTTCTTT.

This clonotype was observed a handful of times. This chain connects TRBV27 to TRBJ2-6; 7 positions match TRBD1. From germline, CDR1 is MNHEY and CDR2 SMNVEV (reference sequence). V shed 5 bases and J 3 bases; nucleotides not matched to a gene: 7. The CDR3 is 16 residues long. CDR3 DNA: TGTGCCAGCAGTAAACAGGGGTCGGTTGGGGCCAACGTCCTGACTTTC. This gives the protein CASSKQGSVGANVLTF.

CDR3 loop: CSAQDSPEQYF. Here the CDR3 DNA reads TGCAGTGCCCAGGACAGTCCCGAGCAGTACTTC. The V call is TRBV20-1, the J call TRBJ2-7; a weak D match, TRBD1 (6 bases). CDR1 and CDR2 from the germline V gene are DFQATT and SNEGSKA (reference sequence). The CDR3 has 11 amino acids. V lost 6 bases and J lost 6, with 12 bases in between.

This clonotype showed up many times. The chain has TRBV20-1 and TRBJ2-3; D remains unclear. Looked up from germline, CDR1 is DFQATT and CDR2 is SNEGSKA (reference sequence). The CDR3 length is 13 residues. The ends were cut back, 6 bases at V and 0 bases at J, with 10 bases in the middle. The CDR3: CSATYDSTDTQYF. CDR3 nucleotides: TGCAGTGCCACCTATGACAGCACAGATACGCAGTATTTT.

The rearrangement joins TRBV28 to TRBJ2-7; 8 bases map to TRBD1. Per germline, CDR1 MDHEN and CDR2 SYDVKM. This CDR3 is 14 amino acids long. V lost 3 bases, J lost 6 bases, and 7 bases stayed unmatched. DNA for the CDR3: TGTGCCAGCAGTTTGGGCCGGCAGGGGGCCGAGCAGTACTTC. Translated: CASSLGRQGAEQYF.